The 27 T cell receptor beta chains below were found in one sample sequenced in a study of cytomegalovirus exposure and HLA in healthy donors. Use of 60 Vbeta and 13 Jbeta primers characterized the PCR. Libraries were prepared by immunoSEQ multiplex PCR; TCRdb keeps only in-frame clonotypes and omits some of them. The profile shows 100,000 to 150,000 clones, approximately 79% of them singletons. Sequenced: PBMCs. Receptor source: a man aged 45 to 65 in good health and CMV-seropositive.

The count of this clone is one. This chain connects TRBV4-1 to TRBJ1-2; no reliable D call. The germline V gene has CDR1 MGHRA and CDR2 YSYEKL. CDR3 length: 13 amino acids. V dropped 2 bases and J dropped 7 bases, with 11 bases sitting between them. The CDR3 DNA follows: TGCGCCAGCAGCCAACCCGCGGCGGCTGGCTACACCTTC. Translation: CASSQPAAAGYTF.

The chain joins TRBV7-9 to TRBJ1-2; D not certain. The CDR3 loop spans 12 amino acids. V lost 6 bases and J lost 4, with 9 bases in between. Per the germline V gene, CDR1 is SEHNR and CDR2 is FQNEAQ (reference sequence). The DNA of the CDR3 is TGTGCCAGCAGTCAGGCCCTCTATGGCTACACCTTC. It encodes CASSQALYGYTF.

The DNA of the CDR3 is TGTGCCAGCAGGAATGGGGTGGTAGGAGGCTCCTACGAGCAGTACTTC. Translating it yields CASRNGVVGGSYEQYF. The J gene is TRBJ2-7, the V gene TRBV21-1; no DNA check was done on the table's D call, TRBD2. TRBV21-1 is listed as a pseudogene. The CDR3 has 16 residues.

DNA for the CDR3: TGTGCCAGCAGTGAAGTGGGGGTAGCGGGGGGCGAGCAGTACTTC. Translated, it gives CASSEVGVAGGEQYF. The chain links TRBV2 to TRBJ2-7; 10 positions match TRBD2. Germline V gives CDR1 SNHLY, CDR2 FYNNEI. V lost 1 base and J lost 6; bases outside the gene matches: 6. The CDR3 is made up of 15 amino acids. The full variable domain, rest sourced from reference TRBV2 and TRBJ2-7, is EPEVTQTPSHQVTQMGQEVILRCVPISNHLYFYWYRQILGQKVEFLVSFYNNEISEKSEIFDDQFSVERPDGSNFTLKIRSTKLEDSAMYFCASSEVGVAGGEQYFGPGTRLTVT.

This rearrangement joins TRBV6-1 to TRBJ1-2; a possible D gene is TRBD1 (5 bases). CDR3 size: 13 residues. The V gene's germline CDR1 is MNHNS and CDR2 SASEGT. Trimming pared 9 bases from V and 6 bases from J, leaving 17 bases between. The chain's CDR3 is CASSRGAGNGYTF. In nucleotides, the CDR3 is TGTGCCAGTAGTCGCGGGGCCGGGAATGGCTACACCTTC.

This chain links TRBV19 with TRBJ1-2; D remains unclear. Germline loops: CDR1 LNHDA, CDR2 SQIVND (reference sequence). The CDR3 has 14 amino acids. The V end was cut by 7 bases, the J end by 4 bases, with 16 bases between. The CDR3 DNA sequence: TGTGCCAGTACTCCTTGGAGGGATGGCTATGGCTACACCTTC. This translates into CASTPWRDGYGYTF.

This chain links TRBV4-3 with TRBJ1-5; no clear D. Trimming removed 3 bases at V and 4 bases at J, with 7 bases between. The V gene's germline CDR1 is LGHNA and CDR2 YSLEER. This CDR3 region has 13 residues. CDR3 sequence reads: CASSQERNQPQHF. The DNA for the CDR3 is TGCGCCAGCAGCCAGGAGCGGAATCAGCCCCAGCATTTT.

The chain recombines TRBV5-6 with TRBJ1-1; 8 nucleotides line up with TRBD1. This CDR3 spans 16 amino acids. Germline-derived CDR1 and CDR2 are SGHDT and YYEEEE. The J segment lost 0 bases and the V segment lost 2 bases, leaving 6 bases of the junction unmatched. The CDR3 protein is CASSLMGQVMNTEAFF. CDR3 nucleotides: TGTGCCAGCAGCTTAATGGGACAGGTTATGAACACTGAAGCTTTCTTT.

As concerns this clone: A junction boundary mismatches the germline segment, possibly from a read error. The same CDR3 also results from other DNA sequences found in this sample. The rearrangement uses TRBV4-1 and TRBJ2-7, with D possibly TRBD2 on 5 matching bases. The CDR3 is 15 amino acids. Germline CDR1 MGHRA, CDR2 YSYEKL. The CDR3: CASSNHRDLLNEQYF. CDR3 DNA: TGTGCCAGCAGCAACCACCGGGATCTACTTAACGAGCAGTACTTC.

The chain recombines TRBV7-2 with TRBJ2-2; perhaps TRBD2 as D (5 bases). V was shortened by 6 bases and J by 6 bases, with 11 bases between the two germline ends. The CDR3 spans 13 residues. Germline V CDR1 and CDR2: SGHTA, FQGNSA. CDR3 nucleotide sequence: TGTGCCAGCAGGTCCGCCGGGGCCGGGGAGCTGTTTTTT. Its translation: CASRSAGAGELFF.

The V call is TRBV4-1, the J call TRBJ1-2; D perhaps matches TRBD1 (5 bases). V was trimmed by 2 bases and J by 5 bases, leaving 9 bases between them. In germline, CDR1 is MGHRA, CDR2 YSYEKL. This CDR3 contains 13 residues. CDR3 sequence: CASSQLDTYGYTF. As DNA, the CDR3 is TGCGCCAGCAGCCAACTGGACACTTATGGCTACACCTTC.

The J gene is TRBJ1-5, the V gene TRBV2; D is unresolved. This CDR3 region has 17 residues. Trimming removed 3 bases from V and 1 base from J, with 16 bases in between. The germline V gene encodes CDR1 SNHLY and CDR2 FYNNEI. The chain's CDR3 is CASSEERRGGSNQPQHF. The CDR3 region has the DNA TGTGCCAGCAGTGAGGAACGCCGGGGAGGAAGCAATCAGCCCCAGCATTTT. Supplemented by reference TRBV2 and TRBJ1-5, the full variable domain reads EPEVTQTPSHQVTQMGQEVILRCVPISNHLYFYWYRQILGQKVEFLVSFYNNEISEKSEIFDDQFSVERPDGSNFTLKIRSTKLEDSAMYFCASSEERRGGSNQPQHFGDGTRLSIL.

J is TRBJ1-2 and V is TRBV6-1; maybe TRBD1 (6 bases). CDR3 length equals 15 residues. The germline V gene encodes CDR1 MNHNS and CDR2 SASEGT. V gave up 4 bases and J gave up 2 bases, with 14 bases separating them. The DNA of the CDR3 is TGTGCCAGCAGTGCAGGGACATCCCAAAACTATGGCTACACCTTC. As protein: CASSAGTSQNYGYTF.

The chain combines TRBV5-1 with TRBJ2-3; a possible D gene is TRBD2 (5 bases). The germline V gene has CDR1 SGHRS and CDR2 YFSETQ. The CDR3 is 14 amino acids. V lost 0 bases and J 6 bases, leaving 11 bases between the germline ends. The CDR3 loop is CASSLEREVDTQYF. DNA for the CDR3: TGCGCCAGCAGCTTGGAACGGGAAGTGGATACGCAGTATTTT.

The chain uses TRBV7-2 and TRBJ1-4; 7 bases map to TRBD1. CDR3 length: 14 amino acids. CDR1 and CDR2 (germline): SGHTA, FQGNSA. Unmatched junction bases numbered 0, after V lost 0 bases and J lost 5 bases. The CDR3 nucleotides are TGTGCCAGCAGCTTAGCAGGGGGCAATGAAAAACTGTTTTTT. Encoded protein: CASSLAGGNEKLFF. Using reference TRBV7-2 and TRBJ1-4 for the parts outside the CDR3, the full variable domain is GAGVSQSPSNKVTEKGKDVELRCDPISGHTALYWYRQSLGQGLEFLIYFQGNSAPDKSGLPSDRFSAERTGGSVSTLTIQRTQQEDSAVYLCASSLAGGNEKLFFGSGTQLSVL.

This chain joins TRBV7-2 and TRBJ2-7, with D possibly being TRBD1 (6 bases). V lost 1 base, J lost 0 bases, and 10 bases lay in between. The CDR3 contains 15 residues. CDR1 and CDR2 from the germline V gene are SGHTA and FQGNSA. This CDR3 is CASSLVGDTSYEQYF. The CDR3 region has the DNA TGTGCCAGCAGCTTAGTCGGGGACACCTCCTACGAGCAGTACTTC.

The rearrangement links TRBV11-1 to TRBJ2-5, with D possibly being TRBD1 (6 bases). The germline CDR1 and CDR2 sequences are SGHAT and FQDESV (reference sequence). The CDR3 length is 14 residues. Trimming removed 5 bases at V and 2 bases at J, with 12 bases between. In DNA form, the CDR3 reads TGTGCCAGCAGCGAGGGACAAGGGCAAGAGACCCAGTACTTC. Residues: CASSEGQGQETQYF.

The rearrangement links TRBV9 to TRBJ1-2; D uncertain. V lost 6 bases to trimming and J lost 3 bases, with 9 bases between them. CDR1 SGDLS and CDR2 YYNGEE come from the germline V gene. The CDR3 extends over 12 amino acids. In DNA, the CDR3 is TGTGCCAGCACGAGCAGGTACTATGGCTACACCTTC. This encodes CASTSRYYGYTF.

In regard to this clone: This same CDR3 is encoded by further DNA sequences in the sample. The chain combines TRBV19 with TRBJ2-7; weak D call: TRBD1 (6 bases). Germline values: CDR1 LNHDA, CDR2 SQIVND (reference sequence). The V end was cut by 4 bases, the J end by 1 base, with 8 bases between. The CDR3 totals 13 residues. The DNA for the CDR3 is TGTGCCAGTAGTAGGACAGATTCCTACGAGCAGTACTTC. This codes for CASSRTDSYEQYF.

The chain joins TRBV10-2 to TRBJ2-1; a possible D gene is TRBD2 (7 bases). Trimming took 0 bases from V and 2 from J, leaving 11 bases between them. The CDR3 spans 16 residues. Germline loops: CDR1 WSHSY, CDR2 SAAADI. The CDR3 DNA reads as TGCGCCAGCAGTGAGTCCGTGGGGGGGCCCTACAATGAGCAGTTCTTC. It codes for CASSESVGGPYNEQFF.

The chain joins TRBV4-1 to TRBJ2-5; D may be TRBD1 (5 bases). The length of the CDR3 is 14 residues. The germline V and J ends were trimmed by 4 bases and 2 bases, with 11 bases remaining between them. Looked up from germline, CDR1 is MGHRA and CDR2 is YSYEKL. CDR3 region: CASSPRVSQETQYF. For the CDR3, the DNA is TGCGCCAGCAGCCCCAGGGTGTCACAAGAGACCCAGTACTTC.

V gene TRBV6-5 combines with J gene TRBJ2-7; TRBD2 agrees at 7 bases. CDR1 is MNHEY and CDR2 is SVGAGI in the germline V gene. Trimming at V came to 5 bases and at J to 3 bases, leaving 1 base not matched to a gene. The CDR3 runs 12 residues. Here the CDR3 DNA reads TGTGCCAGCAGTGGGGGGGGCTACGAGCAGTACTTC. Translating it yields CASSGGGYEQYF.

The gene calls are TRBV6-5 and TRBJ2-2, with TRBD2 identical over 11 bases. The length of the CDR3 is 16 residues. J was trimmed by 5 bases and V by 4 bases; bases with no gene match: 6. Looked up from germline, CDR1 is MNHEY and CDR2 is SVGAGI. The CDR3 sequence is CASSSPSGGTTGELFF. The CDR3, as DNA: TGTGCCAGCAGTTCGCCTAGCGGGGGGACTACCGGGGAGCTGTTTTTT.

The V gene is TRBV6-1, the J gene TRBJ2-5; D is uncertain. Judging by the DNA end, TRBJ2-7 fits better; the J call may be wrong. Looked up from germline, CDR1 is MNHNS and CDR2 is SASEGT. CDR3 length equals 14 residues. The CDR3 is CASSPSFDGYEQYF. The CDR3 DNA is TGTGCCAGCAGCCCGTCCTTCGATGGTTACGAGCAGTACTTC.

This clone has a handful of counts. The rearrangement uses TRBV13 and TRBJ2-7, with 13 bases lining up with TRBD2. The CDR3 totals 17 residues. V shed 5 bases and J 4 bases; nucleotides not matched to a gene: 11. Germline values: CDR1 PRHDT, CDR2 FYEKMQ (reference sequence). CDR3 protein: CASSHHRTSGSSYEQYF. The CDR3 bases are TGTGCCAGCAGCCATCACCGGACTAGCGGGAGCTCGTACGAGCAGTACTTC.

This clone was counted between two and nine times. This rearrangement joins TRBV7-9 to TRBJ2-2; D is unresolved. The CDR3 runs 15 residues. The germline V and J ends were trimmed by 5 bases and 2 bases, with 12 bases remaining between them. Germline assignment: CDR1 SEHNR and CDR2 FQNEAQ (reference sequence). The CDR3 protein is CASSGGSYNTGELFF. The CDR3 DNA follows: TGTGCCAGCAGCGGCGGATCGTATAACACCGGGGAGCTGTTTTTT. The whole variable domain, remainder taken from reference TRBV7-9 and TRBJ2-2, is DTGVSQNPRHKITKRGQNVTFRCDPISEHNRLYWYRQTLGQGPEFLTYFQNEAQLEKSRLLSDRFSAERPKGSFSTLEIQRTEQGDSAMYLCASSGGSYNTGELFFGEGSRLTVL.

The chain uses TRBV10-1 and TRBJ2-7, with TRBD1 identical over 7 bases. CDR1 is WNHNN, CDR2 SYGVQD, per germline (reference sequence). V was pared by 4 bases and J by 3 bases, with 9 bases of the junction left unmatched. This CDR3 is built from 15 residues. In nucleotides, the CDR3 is TGCGCCAGCAGTGGAGCCGGGACAGCTTTCTACGAGCAGTACTTC. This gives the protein CASSGAGTAFYEQYF.